This entry lists 28 T cell receptor beta chains sequenced from one sample in a study of T cells in Graves' hyperthyroidism and ophthalmopathy. RNA transcripts were the template for amplifying TCR beta CDR3 regions. HTBI primers drove first-round RT-PCR of the TCR CDR3. From the multiplex PCR reads, TCRdb called clonotypes with MiXCR, one entry per CDR3 protein. Of fewer than 850,000 distinct CDR3 sequences in the sample, 15% to 20% were seen once. Sequenced sample: blood. These receptors all stem from a man aged 50-60 years with Graves' hyperthyroidism.

V and J are TRBV4-1 and TRBJ2-5; the D gene is possibly TRBD2 (6 bases). Germline loops: CDR1 MGHRA, CDR2 YSYEKL. Between the trimmed V and J ends, which lost 3 bases and 4 bases, there was a span of 15 bases. The CDR3 contains 15 residues. The CDR3: CASSQTMGGGETQYF. The CDR3 nucleotides are TGCGCCAGCAGCCAGACGATGGGGGGAGGAGAGACCCAGTACTTC.

The gene calls are TRBV7-2 and TRBJ2-5; D may be TRBD2 (6 bases). This CDR3 is built from 14 residues. Between the trimmed V and J ends, which lost 4 bases and 0 bases, there was a span of 9 bases. Germline values: CDR1 SGHTA, CDR2 FQGNSA. The CDR3 bases are TGTGCCAGCAGCTCCGGGACTTACCAAGAGACCCAGTACTTC. Its protein product is CASSSGTYQETQYF.

At least ten counts were recorded for this clonotype. The chain uses TRBV12-3 or TRBV12-4 and TRBJ2-2; 9 nucleotides align to TRBD2. CDR3 length: 16 amino acids. The V segment lost 3 bases and the J segment 2 bases; nucleotides outside the gene matches: 4. The CDR3 bases are TGTGCCAGCAGTTTGGCGGGAGGGATCAACACCGGGGAGCTGTTTTTT. Encoded protein: CASSLAGGINTGELFF.

This clonotype was detected many times. The genes are TRBV2 and TRBJ2-5, with 7 bases lining up with TRBD1. The trim removed 8 bases at V and 3 bases at J, leaving 15 bases unmatched. The CDR3 covers 16 residues. The germline CDR1 and CDR2 sequences are SNHLY and FYNNEI. The CDR3 loop reads CASPGARSGTEETQYF. CDR3 bases: TGTGCCAGCCCTGGCGCCCGTTCCGGGACAGAAGAGACCCAGTACTTC.

The sample holds many counts of this clonotype. CDR3 protein: CAISAPRGTSGRVYEQYF. The CDR3 DNA follows: TGTGCCATCAGTGCGCCCCGTGGGACTAGCGGGAGGGTGTACGAGCAGTACTTC. The chain is built from TRBV10-3 and TRBJ2-7; 16 bases match TRBD2. The V gene end was trimmed by 4 bases and the J gene end by 4 bases; junction bases not matched to a gene: 10. The germline gives CDR1 ENHRY, CDR2 SYGVKD. The CDR3 length is 18 residues.

This clonotype has at least ten counts. The chain joins TRBV6-2 or TRBV6-3 to TRBJ1-2, with D possibly being TRBD1 (5 bases). The V end lost 5 bases, the J end lost 4 bases, and 11 bases lay between the germline ends. Germline CDR1 reads MNHEY; CDR2 reads SVGEGT. The length of the CDR3 is 13 residues. The DNA for the CDR3 is TGTGCCAGCAGTGCAGACAGAGGCTATGGCTACACCTTC. Protein: CASSADRGYGYTF.

The table lists this clonotype with many counts. The gene calls are TRBV30 and TRBJ2-7, with D uncertain. The CDR3 runs to 13 residues. Between the trimmed V and J ends, which lost 0 bases and 6 bases, there was a span of 12 bases. CDR1 and CDR2 from the germline V gene are GTSNPN and SVGIG (reference sequence). Here the CDR3 reads CAWSVGDISEQYF. In nucleotides, the CDR3 is TGTGCCTGGAGTGTAGGCGATATCAGCGAGCAGTACTTC.

The chain couples TRBV19 to TRBJ2-3; D is undetermined. Germline loops: CDR1 LNHDA, CDR2 SQIVND (reference sequence). The V gene lost 3 bases and the J gene lost 2 bases, with 6 bases spanning the gap. The CDR3 consists of 13 residues. CDR3 residues: CASSIAHTDTQYF. CDR3 DNA: TGTGCCAGTAGTATTGCCCACACAGATACGCAGTATTTT. Full variable domain (missing parts from reference TRBV19 and TRBJ2-3): DGGITQSPKYLFRKEGQNVTLSCEQNLNHDAMYWYRQDPGQGLRLIYYSQIVNDFQKGDIAEGYSVSREKKESFPLTVTSAQKNPTAFYLCASSIAHTDTQYFGPGTRLTVL.

At least ten counts were recorded for this clonotype. The chain links TRBV11-2 to TRBJ2-7; D is uncertain. The CDR3 is 14 amino acids. Germline assignment: CDR1 SGHAT and CDR2 FQNNGV. Deletions cut 3 bases from V and 7 bases from J, with 16 bases between. CDR3: CASSFEHRAREQYF. As DNA, the CDR3 is TGTGCCAGCAGCTTCGAACACCGTGCCAGGGAGCAGTACTTC.

The V and J genes are TRBV12-5 and TRBJ2-5; TRBD2 matches at 9 bases. V was clipped by 1 base and J by 2 bases; unmatched bases: 2. This CDR3 contains 15 residues. Per the germline V gene, CDR1 is LGHNT and CDR2 is FRNRAP. The CDR3 DNA follows: TGTGCTAGTGGTTTGGGACTAGCGGCTCAAGAGACCCAGTACTTC. It specifies CASGLGLAAQETQYF.

This clonotype was detected only a few times. The chain joins TRBV15 to TRBJ2-4, with TRBD1 as a possible D gene (6 bases). Trimming cost V 2 bases and J 7 bases, with 15 bases left between them. CDR3 length equals 15 residues. The V gene's germline CDR1 is LNHNV and CDR2 YYDKDF (reference sequence). Here the CDR3 reads CATSRFGQGLNIQYF. Written as DNA, the CDR3 is TGTGCCACCAGCAGATTTGGCCAGGGGTTGAACATTCAGTACTTC.

This clonotype was counted at least ten times. The rearrangement uses TRBV3-1 and TRBJ1-4; TRBD1 aligns across 10 bases. The CDR3 consists of 20 residues. Trimming took 1 base from V and 0 from J; bases not matched to a gene: 11. Germline assignment: CDR1 LGHDT and CDR2 YNNKEL (reference sequence). The CDR3 coding sequence is TGTGCCAGCAGCCAAGGACCGGGACAGGGGTTGAGGGCAACTAATGAAAAACTGTTTTTT. Protein sequence: CASSQGPGQGLRATNEKLFF.

The V call is TRBV5-1, the J call TRBJ2-7; 12 nucleotides line up with TRBD2. Trimming at V came to 0 bases and at J to 3 bases, leaving 4 bases not matched to a gene. This CDR3 is 16 amino acids long. CDR1 is SGHRS and CDR2 is YFSETQ in the germline V gene. CDR3 sequence reads: CASSLGLAGEGYEQYF. The CDR3 nucleotides read TGCGCCAGCAGCTTGGGACTAGCGGGAGAGGGCTACGAGCAGTACTTC.

This clonotype appeared many times. V gene TRBV28 combines with J gene TRBJ2-6; weak D call: TRBD1 (5 bases). V lost 5 bases and J 0 bases, leaving 14 bases between the germline ends. The length of the CDR3 is 17 residues. Germline CDR1 is MDHEN and CDR2 is SYDVKM. Here the CDR3 DNA reads TGTGCCAGCAGTACCTTGACAGCCGTCTCTGGGGCCAACGTCCTGACTTTC. This sequence encodes CASSTLTAVSGANVLTF.

This clonotype was counted ten times or more. V gene TRBV28 combines with J gene TRBJ2-2; D may match TRBD1 or TRBD2 (6 bases each). This CDR3 region has 15 residues. CDR1 and CDR2 (germline): MDHEN, SYDVKM. V was clipped by 4 bases and J by 4 bases, with 13 bases between them. The CDR3 is CASSSPGAGTGELFF. The CDR3 bases are TGTGCCAGCAGTTCCCCGGGGGCGGGCACCGGGGAGCTGTTTTTT.

The chain uses TRBV5-8 and TRBJ1-5; the D is unclear. CDR3 length: 14 amino acids. CDR1 and CDR2 from the germline V gene are SGHTS and YDEGEE. Between the trimmed V and J ends, which lost 4 bases and 0 bases, there was a span of 8 bases. CDR3 protein: CASSPEYSNQPQHF. The CDR3 bases are TGTGCCAGCAGCCCGGAATATAGCAATCAGCCCCAGCATTTT.

This chain joins TRBV18 and TRBJ2-5, with D perhaps given as TRBD1 or TRBD2 (6 bases each). The CDR3 covers 14 residues. Per germline, CDR1 KGHSH and CDR2 LQKENI. Trimming cost V 3 bases and J 3 bases, with 11 bases left between them. The CDR3 DNA reads TGTGCCAGCTCACCCGAGGGGGGAAAAGAGACCCAGTACTTC. This translates into CASSPEGGKETQYF.

This clonotype was observed many times. The rearrangement links TRBV10-3 to TRBJ2-5; 10 bases match TRBD1. Germline assignment: CDR1 ENHRY and CDR2 SYGVKD. V was clipped by 8 bases and J by 5 bases; unmatched bases: 11. The CDR3 spans 15 residues. The CDR3 loop is CAIGASDRGLETQYF. The DNA of the CDR3 is TGTGCCATCGGCGCGTCGGACAGGGGGTTGGAGACCCAGTACTTC.

This clonotype occurred many times. The chain combines TRBV27 with TRBJ2-7, with 7 bases aligning to TRBD1. The CDR3 has 12 amino acids. CDR1 and CDR2 from the germline V gene are MNHEY and SMNVEV (reference sequence). V shed 4 bases, J shed 6 bases, and the junction held 3 bases outside the gene matches. The CDR3 loop reads CASSWNRGEQYF. CDR3 sequence (DNA): TGTGCCAGCAGTTGGAACAGGGGCGAGCAGTACTTC.

This clonotype was observed a few times. The chain combines TRBV6-1 with TRBJ2-1; 13 bases line up with TRBD2. V lost 7 bases to trimming and J lost 6 bases; unmatched junction nucleotides: 6. Germline lookup yields CDR1 MNHNS and CDR2 SASEGT. The CDR3 length is 15 residues. Written as DNA, the CDR3 is TGTGCCAGCACGCCGGGACTAGCGGGAAGCAATGAGCAGTTCTTC. Its translation: CASTPGLAGSNEQFF.

Worth noting for this clonotype: With a much larger clone just one base away, this may be a read error. The chain is built from TRBV7-3 and TRBJ2-3; D gene uncertain. The V gene lost 8 bases and the J gene lost 1 base, with 19 bases spanning the gap. This CDR3 is 16 amino acids long. Germline V gene data show CDR1 as SGHTA and CDR2 as FQGTGA. The CDR3 DNA reads TGTGCCAGCGGCTCCTCTGGCGGTGCTCGCACAGATACGCAGTATTTT. Translated, it gives CASGSSGGARTDTQYF.

Many counts were recorded for this clonotype. This chain uses TRBV6-1 with TRBJ2-3; D possibly corresponds to TRBD1 (6 bases). V was shortened by 4 bases and J by 0 bases, with 14 bases between the two germline ends. The CDR3 runs 16 residues. The germline V gene encodes CDR1 MNHNS and CDR2 SASEGT. The CDR3 coding sequence is TGTGCCAGCAGTGCTGGGACAAACCCTAGCACAGATACGCAGTATTTT. Residues: CASSAGTNPSTDTQYF.

This clonotype was seen at least ten times. The rearrangement uses TRBV7-2 and TRBJ1-2, with D maybe TRBD1 (5 bases). The CDR3 is 14 residues long. Trimming stripped 3 bases from V and 4 bases from J, with 12 bases between. Germline values: CDR1 SGHTA, CDR2 FQGNSA. The CDR3 DNA follows: TGTGCCAGCAGCTTGGGGCAGGCGGGCTATGGCTACACCTTC. It yields the protein CASSLGQAGYGYTF.

The chain links TRBV28 to TRBJ2-2; D uncertain. This CDR3 comprises 11 residues. Germline V CDR1 and CDR2: MDHEN, SYDVKM. V gave up 4 bases and J gave up 10 bases, with 7 bases separating them. The CDR3 sequence is CASSYTQELFF. CDR3 nucleotide sequence: TGTGCCAGCAGTTACACACAGGAGCTGTTTTTT.

Note on this clonotype: This clone may be a read error of a much larger clone one base away. The rearrangement joins TRBV28 to TRBJ2-1; 7 nucleotides match TRBD2. CDR3 length: 18 amino acids. The V gene's germline CDR1 is MDHEN and CDR2 SYDVKM. J gave up 3 bases and V 4 bases, and 15 bases lay outside the gene matches. DNA for the CDR3: TGTGCCAGCAGTTCCCCTTTAGGGCGGGAGCCAAGCTACAATGAGCAGTTCTTC. This gives the protein CASSSPLGREPSYNEQFF.

The chain uses TRBV29-1 and TRBJ1-2; the D is unclear. The V end lost 5 bases, the J end lost 4 bases, and 11 bases lay between the germline ends. This CDR3 has 12 amino acids. The V gene's germline CDR1 is SQVTM and CDR2 ANQGSEA. In DNA form, the CDR3 reads TGCAGCGTTCCGCGGGGATCCTATGGCTACACCTTC. Residues: CSVPRGSYGYTF.

This clonotype was counted ten times or more. The chain links TRBV20-1 to TRBJ2-7; the match to TRBD1 covers 10 bases. CDR1 and CDR2 (germline): DFQATT, SNEGSKA (reference sequence). Unmatched junction bases numbered 7, after V lost 0 bases and J lost 5 bases. The CDR3 loop spans 15 amino acids. For the CDR3, the DNA is TGCAGTGCTAGAGATTCGACAGGGGGCGGCCACGAGCAGTACTTC. Amino acids: CSARDSTGGGHEQYF.

This clonotype was observed once. The chain carries TRBV9 and TRBJ2-5, with D tentatively TRBD1 (5 bases). Germline CDR1 SGDLS, CDR2 YYNGEE. The length of the CDR3 is 14 residues. V lost 0 bases, J lost 2 bases, and 8 bases lay in between. The chain's CDR3 is CASSVDPGQETQYF. CDR3 sequence (DNA): TGTGCCAGCAGCGTAGATCCAGGGCAAGAGACCCAGTACTTC.